This T cell receptor beta chain was sequenced for a study of neurological immune-mediated disorders (dated by TCRdb to between 2018 and 2020). Study-wide context: Among the approximately 35 multiple sclerosis patients, relapsing-remitting MS was present in some 30 and secondary progressive MS was present in 3. Using UMI-based sequencing, the study compared peripheral blood TCR-beta repertoires from patients with HTLV-I-associated myelopathy (HAM/TSP), patients with multiple sclerosis, and healthy controls. The 85 to 110 TCR-beta libraries included longitudinal samples, technical triplicates and paired sorted CD4+ and CD8+ T-cell subsets alongside PBMC samples. Of the approximately 70 subjects in the cohort, some 15 were HAM/TSP patients, some 34 were multiple sclerosis patients, and some 20 were healthy controls.

This clonotype appeared many times. The target of this receptor is not known. Base qualities are missing; no much larger clone stands one base away. Summary of the overall study and its limitations: No identical CDR3 amino acid sequences were found to be shared among expanded clones across subjects, suggesting that TCR-beta repertoires were private in all groups. Phylogenetic analysis grouped repertoires from 18 of 34 MS patients into a cluster of related CDR3 sequences, suggesting a possible repertoire-level signature. The highest TCR clonal expansion was observed in HAM/TSP patients, whereas the lowest was observed in MS patients, even when compared with healthy controls. No association of the MS cluster with clinical or MRI features was observed, and the need for larger cohorts was stated by the authors.

cDNA synthesis used template-switch 5'RACE with a primer carrying a 10-nucleotide random unique molecular identifier tagging each TCR transcript. Every sequencing run yielded over 170 million TCR-beta sequences covering 15-18 subjects. The RNeasy kit was used for extraction of total RNA. The KAPA Real-time Library Amplification kit was used to amplify TCR-beta VDJ regions with primers targeting the TCR constant region and the 5'RACE anchor. Sample indexes and Illumina adaptors were added in a first PCR, and a second PCR then increased library yield. The roughly 650 bp TCR product was size-selected on a 2% E-gel SizeSelection system after Ampure bead purification. Before pooling, library quality was checked on a Bioanalyzer, concentration was measured with Qubit, and libraries were quantified with the Kapa Library Quantification kit. An Illumina HiSeq 2500 sequenced the libraries paired-end 2 x 150 bp. To increase sequence diversity, roughly 24-32% phiX was spiked into each library pool. The paper's data handling went like this. The UMI-based MiGEC pipeline processed quality-filtered reads and removed over 90% of raw TCR sequences during error correction. VDJ genes were aligned to IMGT germline references, and each clonotype was defined by a unique CDR3 amino acid sequence together with V-J genes. Clonal expansion, Shannon diversity, and CDR3 relatedness (CalcPairwiseDistances, ClusterSamples) were evaluated with VDJtools, and phylogenetic trees were built with CLCbio workbench. Expanded clones were defined as having at least 8 unique UMIs, based on coefficient-of-variation modelling across technical triplicates. TCRdb reworked the public reads: Q25 trimming with fastp, MiXCR clone assembly, productive beta chains retained. One record per CDR3 amino acid sequence lists the most common genes and DNA. The V and J calls here are based on TCRdb, not the publication. The sample records some 76,000 distinct CDR3 sequences, 2.5% to 4% of which are singletons. 4% to 6.5% of the sample is held by the ten biggest clonotypes.

For CDR1 and CDR2, the germline V gene lists SGHTA and FQGNSA. The CDR3 has 16 amino acids, counting the end cysteine and phenylalanine. The only DNA kept is the CDR3, 48 bases in frame from the first base. Here V drops 5 bases and J drops 4 bases, and the junction holds 7 bases not matched to any gene. Libraries from unsorted PBMCs were made from 2 million PBMCs kept in RNAlater at -80 degrees C until RNA extraction. The multiple sclerosis patients were enrolled in a US clinical protocol that evaluated disease progression with magnetic resonance imaging. Peripheral blood underwent Ficoll-Hypaque density gradient centrifugation to isolate PBMCs, which were then cryopreserved in liquid nitrogen.

Input material: PBMCs. The receptor chain draws on TRBV7-2 and TRBJ2-3, with 12 bases aligning to TRBD2. The receptor was derived from a woman aged 50 to 65 with multiple sclerosis. The CDR3 protein sequence reads: CASSDLAGGLADTQYF. The DNA sequence reads TGTGCCAGCAGCGATCTAGCGGGGGGGCTGGCAGATACGCAGTATTTT.